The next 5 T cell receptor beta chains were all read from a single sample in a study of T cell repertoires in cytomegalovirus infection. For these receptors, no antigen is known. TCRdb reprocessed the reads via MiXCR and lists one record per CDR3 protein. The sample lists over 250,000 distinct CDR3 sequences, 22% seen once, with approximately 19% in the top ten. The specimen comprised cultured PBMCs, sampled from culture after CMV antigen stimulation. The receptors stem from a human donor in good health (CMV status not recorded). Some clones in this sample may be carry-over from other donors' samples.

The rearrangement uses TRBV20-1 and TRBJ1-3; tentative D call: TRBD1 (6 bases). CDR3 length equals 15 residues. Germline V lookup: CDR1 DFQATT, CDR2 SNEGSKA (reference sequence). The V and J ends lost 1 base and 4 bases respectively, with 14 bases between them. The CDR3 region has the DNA TGCAGTGCTAGAGCATCCCCAGGGGCCGGAAACACCATATATTTT. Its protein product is CSARASPGAGNTIYF.

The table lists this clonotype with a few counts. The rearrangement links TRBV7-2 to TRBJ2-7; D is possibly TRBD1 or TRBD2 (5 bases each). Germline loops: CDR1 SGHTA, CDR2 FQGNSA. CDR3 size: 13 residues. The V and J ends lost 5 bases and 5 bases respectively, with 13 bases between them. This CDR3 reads CASSTGTADEQYF. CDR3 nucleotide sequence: TGTGCCAGCAGCACCGGGACGGCGGACGAGCAGTACTTC.

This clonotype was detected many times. CDR3 in DNA: TGTGCCAGCAGCTTAGGGGACATCCGATGGGACACTGAAGCTTTCTTT. It specifies CASSLGDIRWDTEAFF. The chain joins TRBV7-2 to TRBJ1-1, with D tentatively TRBD1 (6 bases). V was shortened by 1 base and J by 3 bases, with 15 bases between the two germline ends. The CDR3 extends over 16 amino acids. The germline V gene has CDR1 SGHTA and CDR2 FQGNSA.

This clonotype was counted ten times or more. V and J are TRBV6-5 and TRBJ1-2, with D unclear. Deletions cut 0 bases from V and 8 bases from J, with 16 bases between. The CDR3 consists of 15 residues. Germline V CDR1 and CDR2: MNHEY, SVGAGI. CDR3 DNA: TGTGCCAGCAGTTACTCCGGTGAGGCTGGATGGGGCTACACCTTC. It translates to CASSYSGEAGWGYTF.

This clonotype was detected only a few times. Written as DNA, the CDR3 is TGTGCCAGCAGTTCCTGGAGCTCCTACAATGAGCAGTTCTTC. It specifies CASSSWSSYNEQFF. The chain recombines TRBV12-3 or TRBV12-4 with TRBJ2-1; D is unresolved. This CDR3 contains 14 residues. V dropped 4 bases and J dropped 0 bases, with 7 bases sitting between them.